One and the same sample provided the 14 T cell receptor beta chains below, sequenced in a study of identifying expanded T cells in peripheral blood. Data came from immunoSEQ multiplex PCR; TCRdb stores just in-frame clones and leaves some out. There are about 86,000 clones in the sample; around 84% occur only once, and 3.5% to 5% lies in the top ten. The source material was blood. The receptors were sampled from a person aged 18 to 69 in good health.

A note on this clone: At the DNA level, this CDR3 is encoded by other sequences in the same sample as well. J is TRBJ1-2 and V is TRBV30; no clear D gene. The V gene's germline CDR1 is GTSNPN and CDR2 SVGIG (reference sequence). The CDR3 sequence is 13 residues long. Trimming left V 0 bases short and J 4 bases short, with 9 bases between. The CDR3 bases are TGTGCCTGGAGTGTGCCTGGCCCCTATGGCTACACCTTC. As protein: CAWSVPGPYGYTF.

The sample holds a few counts of this clone. The chain employs TRBV30 and TRBJ1-2; 7 bases are shared with TRBD1. The trim removed 8 bases at V and 0 bases at J, leaving 6 bases unmatched. Germline values: CDR1 GTSNPN, CDR2 SVGIG (reference sequence). The CDR3 runs to 13 residues. The CDR3 DNA follows: TGTGCCAGCTCCGGGACAGCTAACTATGGCTACACCTTC. This sequence encodes CASSGTANYGYTF. Drawing the rest from reference TRBV30 and TRBJ1-2, the complete variable domain is SQTIHQWPATLVQPVGSPLSLECTVEGTSNPNLYWYRQAAGRGLQLLFYSVGIGQISSEVPQNLSASRPQDRQFILSSKKLLLSDSGFYLCASSGTANYGYTFGSGTRLTVV.

This clone showed up just once. This sequence joins TRBV6-5 and TRBJ1-2; D remains ambiguous. V was shortened by 2 bases and J by 4 bases, with 11 bases between the two germline ends. The V gene's germline CDR1 is MNHEY and CDR2 SVGAGI. There are 14 residues in the CDR3. The CDR3 sequence is CASSYAAGTYGYTF. The DNA for the CDR3 is TGTGCCAGCAGTTACGCGGCAGGCACCTATGGCTACACCTTC.

The rearrangement uses TRBV7-7 and TRBJ2-7, with D perhaps TRBD1 (5 bases). Germline CDR1 and CDR2: SSHAT and FNYEAQ (reference sequence). Trimming cost V 2 bases and J 3 bases, with 11 bases left between them. The CDR3 extends over 14 amino acids. CDR3 sequence reads: CASSLLQGSYEQYF. CDR3 bases: TGTGCCAGCAGCTTACTCCAGGGAAGCTACGAGCAGTACTTC.

The chain links TRBV6-5 to TRBJ1-2; 8 nucleotides agree with TRBD1. CDR3 length: 15 amino acids. The V segment lost 7 bases and the J segment 4 bases; nucleotides outside the gene matches: 11. Looked up from germline, CDR1 is MNHEY and CDR2 is SVGAGI. The CDR3 nucleotides are TGTGCCAGCAAGGACAGGGTGGGTTTTGGCTATGGCTACACCTTC. The encoded protein is CASKDRVGFGYGYTF.

V is TRBV5-1 and J is TRBJ2-7; tentatively, D is TRBD1 (5 bases). V gave up 0 bases and J gave up 2 bases, with 12 bases separating them. CDR1 is SGHRS, CDR2 YFSETQ, per germline. This CDR3 contains 15 residues. Written as DNA, the CDR3 is TGCGCCAGCAGCTTGGGGGGCGCAACTACCTACGAGCAGTACTTC. This sequence encodes CASSLGGATTYEQYF.

The rearrangement uses TRBV4-3 and TRBJ1-3; TRBD1 agrees at 7 bases. Germline values: CDR1 LGHNA, CDR2 YSLEER. Trimming cost V 0 bases and J 3 bases; bases outside gene matches: 5. CDR3 length equals 16 residues. The CDR3 nucleotides are TGCGCCAGCAGCCAAGATGAGGGGGCCTATGGAAACACCATATATTTT. Protein sequence: CASSQDEGAYGNTIYF.

The CDR3 is CASSWAVNTGELFF. The CDR3 DNA reads TGTGCCAGCAGTTGGGCGGTCAACACCGGGGAGCTGTTTTTT. The gene calls are TRBV6-5 and TRBJ2-2; no clear D gene. This CDR3 comprises 14 residues. Trimming removed 4 bases from V and 2 bases from J, with 8 bases in between. Germline-derived CDR1 and CDR2 are MNHEY and SVGAGI.

V gene TRBV13 combines with J gene TRBJ1-6; 7 nucleotides agree with TRBD1. The junction had 8 bases not matched to a gene; V was cut back by 5 bases and J by 4 bases. The CDR3 has 16 residues. In germline, CDR1 is PRHDT, CDR2 FYEKMQ (reference sequence). CDR3 DNA sequence: TGTGCCAGCAGCGTAAGACAGGGCTCATATAATTCACCCCTCCACTTT. Its protein is CASSVRQGSYNSPLHF.

This clone was detected once. V gene TRBV9 combines with J gene TRBJ2-7; D unresolved. The CDR3 extends over 15 amino acids. The V gene lost 2 bases and the J gene lost 9 bases, with 21 bases spanning the gap. Per germline, CDR1 SGDLS and CDR2 YYNGEE. For the CDR3, the DNA is TGTGCCAGCAGCGTCCCGCGAATCGAGGCGGACCGGCAGTACTTC. Residues: CASSVPRIEADRQYF.

The CDR3 here is CASSLEGWKAFF. The CDR3 DNA is TGTGCCAGCAGCTTAGAGGGATGGAAAGCTTTCTTT. The chain has TRBV11-2 and TRBJ1-1, with D unclear. CDR1 is SGHAT, CDR2 FQNNGV, per germline. The CDR3 totals 12 residues. V lost 0 bases to trimming and J lost 9 bases, with 8 bases between them.

The V gene is TRBV6-5, the J gene TRBJ1-1; tentative D call: TRBD1 (6 bases). The ends were cut back, 4 bases at V and 1 base at J, with 10 bases in the middle. The CDR3 runs 14 residues. Germline V gene lookup returns CDR1 MNHEY and CDR2 SVGAGI. The CDR3 DNA is TGTGCCAGCAGTTTTTTGGACAGGAACACTGAAGCTTTCTTT. The encoded protein is CASSFLDRNTEAFF.

The chain has TRBV5-1 and TRBJ2-3; D is uncertain. CDR3 size: 15 residues. V lost 1 base to trimming and J lost 0 bases, with 9 bases between them. Germline loops: CDR1 SGHRS, CDR2 YFSETQ. CDR3 sequence reads: CASSLTLSSTDTQYF. The CDR3 nucleotides read TGCGCCAGCAGCTTGACACTAAGTAGCACAGATACGCAGTATTTT.

The chain recombines TRBV10-1 with TRBJ2-3, with TRBD2 as a possible D gene (5 bases). Trimming removed 9 bases at V and 2 bases at J, with 18 bases between. Germline V gives CDR1 WNHNN, CDR2 SYGVQD (reference sequence). The CDR3 sequence is 15 residues long. This chain's CDR3 is CARNQRILNTDTQYF. The CDR3, as DNA: TGCGCCAGGAACCAGCGGATCCTCAACACAGATACGCAGTATTTT.